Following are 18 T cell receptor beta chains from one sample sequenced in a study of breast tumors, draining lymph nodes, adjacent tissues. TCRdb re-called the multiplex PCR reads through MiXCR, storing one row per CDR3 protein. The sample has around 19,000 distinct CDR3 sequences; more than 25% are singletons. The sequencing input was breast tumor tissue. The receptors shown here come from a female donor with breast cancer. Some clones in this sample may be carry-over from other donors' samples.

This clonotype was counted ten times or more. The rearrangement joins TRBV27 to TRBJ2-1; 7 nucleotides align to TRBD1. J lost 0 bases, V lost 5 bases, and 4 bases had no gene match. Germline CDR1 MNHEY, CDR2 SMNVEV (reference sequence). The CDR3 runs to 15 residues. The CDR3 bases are TGTGCCAGCAGTCAGGACAGGAACTCCTACAATGAGCAGTTCTTC. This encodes CASSQDRNSYNEQFF.

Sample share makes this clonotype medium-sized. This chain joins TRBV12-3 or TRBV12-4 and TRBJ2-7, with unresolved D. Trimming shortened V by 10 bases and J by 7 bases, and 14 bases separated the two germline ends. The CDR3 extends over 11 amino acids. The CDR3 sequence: CATGLGHEQYF. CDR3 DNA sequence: TGTGCCACCGGGCTTGGCCATGAGCAGTACTTC.

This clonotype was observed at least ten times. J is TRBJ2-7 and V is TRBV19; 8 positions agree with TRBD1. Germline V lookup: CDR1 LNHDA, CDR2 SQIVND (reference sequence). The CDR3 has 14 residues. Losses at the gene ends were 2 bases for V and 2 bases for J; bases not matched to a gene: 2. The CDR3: CASSITTGAYEQYF. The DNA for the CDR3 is TGTGCCAGTAGTATAACGACAGGGGCCTACGAGCAGTACTTC.

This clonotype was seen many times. The DNA for the CDR3 is TGCGCCAGCAGCCAGTGGGCAGGGGCCAATGAGCAGTTCTTC. Translation: CASSQWAGANEQFF. The chain has TRBV4-3 and TRBJ2-1; a weak D match, TRBD1 (6 bases). The CDR3 runs to 14 residues. V lost 3 bases and J lost 6, with 12 bases in between. Looked up from germline, CDR1 is LGHNA and CDR2 is YSLEER.

The DNA for the CDR3 is TGCAGTGCCCTCACTGGGTCCGATAATGAAAAACTGTTTTTT. Translating gives CSALTGSDNEKLFF. The chain is built from TRBV20-1 and TRBJ1-4; no clear D gene. V was trimmed by 6 bases and J by 4 bases, leaving 15 bases between them. CDR1 and CDR2 (germline): DFQATT, SNEGSKA (reference sequence). This CDR3 contains 14 residues.

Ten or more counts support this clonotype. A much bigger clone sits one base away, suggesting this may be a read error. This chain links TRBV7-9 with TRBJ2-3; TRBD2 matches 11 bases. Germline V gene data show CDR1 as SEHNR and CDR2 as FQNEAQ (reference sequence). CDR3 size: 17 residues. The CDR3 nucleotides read TGTGCCCGCAGCTCGACCCTACTAGCGGGAGATTTAGATACGCAGTATTTT. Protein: CARSSTLLAGDLDTQYF.

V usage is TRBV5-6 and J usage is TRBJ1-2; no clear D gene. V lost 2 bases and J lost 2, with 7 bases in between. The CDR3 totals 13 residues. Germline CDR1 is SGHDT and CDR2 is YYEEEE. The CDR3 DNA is TGTGCCAGCAGCTTCGGGAGGAACTATGGCTACACCTTC. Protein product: CASSFGRNYGYTF.

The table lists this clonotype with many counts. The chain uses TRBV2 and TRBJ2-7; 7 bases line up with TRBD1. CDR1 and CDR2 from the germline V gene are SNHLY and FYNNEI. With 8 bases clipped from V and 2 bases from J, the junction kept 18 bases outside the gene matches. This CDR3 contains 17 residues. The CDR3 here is CASRGGIQDRPTYEQYF. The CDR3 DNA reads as TGTGCCAGCCGAGGGGGCATTCAGGACAGGCCCACCTACGAGCAGTACTTC.

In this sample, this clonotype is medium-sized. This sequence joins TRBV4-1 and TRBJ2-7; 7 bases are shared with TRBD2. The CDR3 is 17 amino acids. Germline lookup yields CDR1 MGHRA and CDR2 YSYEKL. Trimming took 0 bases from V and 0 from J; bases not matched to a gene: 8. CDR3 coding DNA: TGCGCCAGCAGCCAAGATTATCTAGCGGTAAGCTCCTACGAGCAGTACTTC. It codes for CASSQDYLAVSSYEQYF.

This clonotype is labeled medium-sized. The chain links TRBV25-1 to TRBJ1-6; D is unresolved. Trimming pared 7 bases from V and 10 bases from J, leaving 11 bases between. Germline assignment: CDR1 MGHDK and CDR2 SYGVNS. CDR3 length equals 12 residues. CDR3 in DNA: TGTGCCAGCACCGGGATGAACTCACCCCTCCACTTT. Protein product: CASTGMNSPLHF.

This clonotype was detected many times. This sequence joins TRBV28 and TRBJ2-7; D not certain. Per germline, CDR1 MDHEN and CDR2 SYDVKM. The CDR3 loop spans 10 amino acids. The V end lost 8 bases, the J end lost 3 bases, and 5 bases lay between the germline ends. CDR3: CASSGYEQYF. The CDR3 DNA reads TGTGCCAGCTCAGGCTACGAGCAGTACTTC.

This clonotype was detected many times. CDR3 amino acids: CSGTRRDLYQETQYF. In DNA form, the CDR3 reads TGCAGTGGCACGCGAAGGGACTTATATCAAGAGACCCAGTACTTC. The chain joins TRBV20-1 to TRBJ2-5; D might be TRBD2 (6 bases). Germline V gives CDR1 DFQATT, CDR2 SNEGSKA (reference sequence). This CDR3 contains 15 residues. The ends were cut back, 7 bases at V and 2 bases at J, with 20 bases in the middle.

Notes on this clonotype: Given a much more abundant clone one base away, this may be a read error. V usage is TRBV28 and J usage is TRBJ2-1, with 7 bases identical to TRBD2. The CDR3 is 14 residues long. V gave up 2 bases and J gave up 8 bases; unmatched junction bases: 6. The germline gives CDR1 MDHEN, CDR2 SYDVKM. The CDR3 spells CASSLRGDHDEQFF. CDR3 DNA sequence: TGTGCCAGCAGTTTACGGGGGGACCACGATGAGCAGTTCTTC. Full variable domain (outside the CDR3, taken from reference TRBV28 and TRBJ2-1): DVKVTQSSRYLVKRTGEKVFLECVQDMDHENMFWYRQDPGLGLRLIYFSYDVKMKEKGDIPEGYSVSREKKERFSLILESASTNQTSMYLCASSLRGDHDEQFFGPGTRLTVL.

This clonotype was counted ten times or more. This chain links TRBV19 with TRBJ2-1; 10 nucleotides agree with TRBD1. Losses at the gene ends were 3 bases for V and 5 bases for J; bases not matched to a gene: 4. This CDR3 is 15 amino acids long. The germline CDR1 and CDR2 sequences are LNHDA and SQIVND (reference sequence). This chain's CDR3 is CASSIWDRGNNEQFF. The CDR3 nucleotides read TGTGCCAGTAGTATCTGGGACAGGGGAAACAATGAGCAGTTCTTC.

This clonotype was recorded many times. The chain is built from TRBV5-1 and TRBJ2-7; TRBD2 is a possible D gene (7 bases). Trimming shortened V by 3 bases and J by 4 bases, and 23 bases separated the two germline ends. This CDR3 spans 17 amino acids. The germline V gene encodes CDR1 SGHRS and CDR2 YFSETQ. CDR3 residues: CASSWRRGASGPYEQYF. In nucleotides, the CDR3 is TGCGCCAGCAGCTGGAGGAGGGGGGCTAGCGGCCCTTACGAGCAGTACTTC.

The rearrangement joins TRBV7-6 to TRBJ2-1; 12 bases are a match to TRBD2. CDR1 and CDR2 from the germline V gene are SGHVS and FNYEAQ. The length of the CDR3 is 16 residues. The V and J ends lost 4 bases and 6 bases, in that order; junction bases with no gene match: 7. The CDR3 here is CASSSILAGGGNEQFF. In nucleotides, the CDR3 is TGTGCCAGCAGCTCGATCCTAGCGGGAGGGGGCAATGAGCAGTTCTTC.

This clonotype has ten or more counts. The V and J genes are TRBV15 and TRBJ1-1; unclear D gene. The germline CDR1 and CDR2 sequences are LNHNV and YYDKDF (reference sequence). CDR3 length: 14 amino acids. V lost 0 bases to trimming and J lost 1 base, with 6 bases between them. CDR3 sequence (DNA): TGTGCCACCAGCAGAGAAGGGAGGAACACTGAAGCTTTCTTT. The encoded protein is CATSREGRNTEAFF. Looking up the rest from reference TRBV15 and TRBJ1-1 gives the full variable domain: DAMVIQNPRYQVTQFGKPVTLSCSQTLNHNVMYWYQQKSSQAPKLLFHYYDKDFNNEADTPDNFQSRRPNTSFCFLDIRSPGLGDTAMYLCATSREGRNTEAFFGQGTRLTVV.

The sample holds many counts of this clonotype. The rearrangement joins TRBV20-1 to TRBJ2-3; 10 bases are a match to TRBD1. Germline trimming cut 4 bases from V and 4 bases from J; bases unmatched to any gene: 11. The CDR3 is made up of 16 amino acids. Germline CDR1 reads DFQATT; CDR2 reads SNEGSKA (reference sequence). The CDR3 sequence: CSANDRDRGFSDTQYF. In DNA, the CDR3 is TGCAGTGCTAACGACCGGGACAGGGGATTTTCAGATACGCAGTATTTT.